This TCR beta chain was profiled in a study of control samples from healthy donors and cancer patients. Produced via immunoSEQ multiplex PCR; TCRdb's table is partial and in-frame only. The repertoire consists of about 120,000 clones, with about 92% occurring once and the leading ten covering 0.5% to 0.7%. Trimming pared 8 bases from V and 4 bases from J, leaving 14 bases between. The CDR3 runs to 13 residues. Germline V gene sequence: CDR1 WNHNN, CDR2 SYGVQD (reference sequence). V gene TRBV10-1 combines with J gene TRBJ1-1; D is perhaps TRBD1 (5 bases). Sample: PBMCs. This clonotype was obtained from a man at least 80 years old with head and neck cancer. The CDR3 coding sequence is TGCGCCAGCCGGCGGGAGAGGGGCACTGAAGCTTTCTTT. Its translation: CASRRERGTEAFF.